A selection of T cell receptor beta chains follows, all from one sample in a study of cytomegalovirus exposure and HLA in healthy donors. Generated by immunoSEQ multiplex PCR, the TCRdb table keeps only in-frame clones and is missing some. Altogether under 85,000 clones are present, just under 80% being singletons, with the ten largest covering approximately 4.3%. Sequencing was carried out using PBMCs. The source is a woman in her twenties or thirties in good health and CMV-seronegative. Each CDR3 is given with its conserved first and last residue. Fields, in order: clone size, V gene, CDR3 protein. Some rows have no size entry. The others give once, few or many, or a class for an expanded clone.

size: once
V: TRBV4-1
CDR3: CASSQSFQGVIGDLGGYTF

size: once
V: TRBV29-1
CDR3: CSVLTGGNTIYF

size: .
V: TRBV30
CDR3: CAWRQQGAGYNSPLHF

size: .
V: TRBV6-5
CDR3: CASSQRTGSYQPQHF

size: .
V: TRBV30
CDR3: CAQDRRARGYTF

size: .
V: TRBV30
CDR3: CAGGLAGTDTQYF

size: .
V: TRBV7-2
CDR3: CASSLSGTQETQYF

size: once
V: TRBV30
CDR3: CAWTRGSGNTIYF

size: .
V: TRBV7-7
CDR3: CASSLAGGPEQFF

size: .
V: TRBV14
CDR3: CASSHATGAPNEKLFF

size: .
V: TRBV7-8
CDR3: CASSATGGKQPQHF

size: .
V: TRBV30
CDR3: CAWSGQGLVGTEAFF

size: .
V: TRBV4-1
CDR3: CASSQHTANEAFF

size: few
V: TRBV6-1
CDR3: CASIWDRGNGYTF

size: .
V: TRBV5-1
CDR3: CASSFKPSSYNEQFF

size: .
V: TRBV2
CDR3: CASSLEGRTRNTEAFF

size: .
V: TRBV5-4
CDR3: CASSPGGGVGYTF

size: .
V: TRBV6-1
CDR3: CAGGPYYEQYF

size: .
V: TRBV7-2
CDR3: CASSPDRDQPQHF

size: .
V: TRBV29-1
CDR3: CSVRTDRGAQHF

size: .
V: TRBV27
CDR3: CASSYSGNEQFF

size: .
V: TRBV30
CDR3: CAFADRGVQPQHF

size: once
V: TRBV18
CDR3: CASSPGTTEEKLFF

size: .
V: TRBV29-1
CDR3: CSSSLAGLNEQFF

size: .
V: TRBV6-5
CDR3: CASSFEGGVGEKLFF

size: .
V: TRBV29-1
CDR3: CSVFRNTEAFF

size: .
V: TRBV19
CDR3: CASSRQGVSTEAFF

size: .
V: TRBV6-6
CDR3: CASSWRFANTGELFF

size: .
V: TRBV29-1
CDR3: CSVPSSGNTIYF

size: .
V: TRBV30
CDR3: CAWSTGGGTGELFF

size: .
V: TRBV7-9
CDR3: CASSLEPGGAANYGYTF

size: .
V: TRBV12-5
CDR3: CASGLVPSGRVADTQYF

size: once
V: TRBV7-9
CDR3: CASSPSEVAYEQYF

size: few
V: TRBV5-1
CDR3: CASSEGNEAFF

size: .
V: TRBV21-1
CDR3: CASSKVLREETQYF

size: .
V: TRBV19
CDR3: CASSPRGQSREAFF

size: .
V: TRBV7-9
CDR3: CASSKRSGDSYEQYF

size: few
V: TRBV29-1
CDR3: CSVVQGSNTEAFF

size: .
V: TRBV30
CDR3: CAWRTTGSGNTIYF

size: .
V: TRBV30
CDR3: CAWSVLGGSNQPQHF

size: .
V: TRBV6-4
CDR3: CASSDGAGGYNEQFF

size: .
V: TRBV4-2
CDR3: CASSQGIQGRTEAFF

size: few
V: TRBV7-8
CDR3: CASSLGQAYNYGYTF

size: .
V: TRBV6-5
CDR3: CASSWTGVSNTEAFF

size: .
V: TRBV6-5
CDR3: CASSRNTEAFF

size: few
V: TRBV2
CDR3: CASMTGVSTDTQYF

size: .
V: TRBV4-2
CDR3: CASSQVGRVWGTDTQYF

size: .
V: TRBV4-1
CDR3: CATRETGSSYEQYF

size: .
V: TRBV6-1
CDR3: CASTGTGEWGGELFF

size: .
V: TRBV4-1
CDR3: CASSQDWGIGSPLHF

size: once
V: TRBV5-1
CDR3: CASSLWGRGSEQYF

size: .
V: TRBV30
CDR3: CAWSTGDPPQHF

size: .
V: TRBV5-4
CDR3: CASSQDPGNTEAFF

size: .
V: TRBV19
CDR3: CASTAGNNQPQHF

size: .
V: TRBV4-1
CDR3: CASSHAGASGATDTQYF